The 27 T cell receptor beta chains in this list originate from one sample, sequenced in a study of identical twins listed by TCRdb under 2016. Libraries were built with 5' RACE. The sample was run on an Illumina HiSeq 2000. TCRdb reprocessing: public reads trimmed at Q25 with fastp, clones called with MiXCR, in-frame beta chains kept. Each entry is one CDR3 protein sequence, shown with its most common DNA and genes. The table for this sample lists 450,000 to 600,000 distinct CDR3 sequences; about 20% of them were counted only once. Approximately 0.52% of the sample is taken by the ten largest. This sample was shared with a second study, whose subject was yellow fever vaccine responses in identical twins.

Sequencing was performed on CD4+ T cells sorted from blood. These receptor sequences come from a young woman in good health.

V and J are TRBV2 and TRBJ2-7; D is unresolved. Germline V CDR1 and CDR2: SNHLY, FYNNEI. The CDR3 covers 12 residues. The V and J ends lost 2 bases and 3 bases respectively, with 5 bases between them. CDR3 DNA sequence: TGTGCCAGCAGTGAACCGCGCTACGAGCAGTACTTC. Its protein is CASSEPRYEQYF. Based on the CDR3 plus reference TRBV2 and TRBJ2-7, the full variable domain is EPEVTQTPSHQVTQMGQEVILRCVPISNHLYFYWYRQILGQKVEFLVSFYNNEISEKSEIFDDQFSVERPDGSNFTLKIRSTKLEDSAMYFCASSEPRYEQYFGPGTRLTVT.

J is TRBJ2-5 and V is TRBV24-1, with D perhaps TRBD1 or TRBD2 (5 bases each). The CDR3 extends over 14 amino acids. Germline assignment: CDR1 KGHDR and CDR2 SFDVKD. With 3 bases removed from V and 1 base from J, the gap between germline ends came to 8 bases. The CDR3 sequence: CATSDKRGQETQYF. Here the CDR3 DNA reads TGTGCCACCAGTGATAAGAGGGGCCAAGAGACCCAGTACTTC.

V gene TRBV7-8 combines with J gene TRBJ2-7, with TRBD1 matching 7 bases. CDR1 and CDR2 (germline): SGHVS, FQNEAQ. The length of the CDR3 is 14 residues. Trimming cost V 7 bases and J 0 bases; bases outside gene matches: 6. CDR3 loop: CASTGQALSYEQYF. Written as DNA, the CDR3 is TGTGCCAGCACAGGACAGGCTCTCTCCTACGAGCAGTACTTC.

This clonotype was seen a few times. The chain uses TRBV12-3 or TRBV12-4 and TRBJ2-3; D remains unclear. The CDR3 runs 13 residues. Trimming left V 6 bases short and J 4 bases short, with 11 bases between. Here the CDR3 DNA reads TGTGCCAGCAGCCTGATGAAGTCAGATACGCAGTATTTT. It translates to CASSLMKSDTQYF.

This clonotype was found a few times. V and J are TRBV20-1 and TRBJ2-1; 8 nucleotides match TRBD2. Germline CDR1 DFQATT, CDR2 SNEGSKA (reference sequence). The CDR3 covers 14 residues. With 0 bases clipped from V and 8 bases from J, the junction kept 6 bases outside the gene matches. The CDR3 nucleotides read TGCAGTGCTAGAGAAGCGGGAGTATGGGATGAGCAGTTCTTC. It codes for CSAREAGVWDEQFF.

V and J are TRBV27 and TRBJ2-3; 7 bases are a match to TRBD2. V was clipped by 6 bases and J by 2 bases; unmatched bases: 14. CDR3 length: 17 residues. Germline V gene lookup returns CDR1 MNHEY and CDR2 SMNVEV (reference sequence). The CDR3 nucleotides read TGTGCCAGCAGGCCTAGAAGGCTAGCGGCGACCACAGATACGCAGTATTTT. This codes for CASRPRRLAATTDTQYF.

This clonotype was found a few times. This rearrangement joins TRBV11-1 to TRBJ2-2; D not certain. Between the trimmed V and J ends, which lost 1 base and 5 bases, there was a span of 8 bases. This CDR3 spans 14 amino acids. The V gene's germline CDR1 is SGHAT and CDR2 FQDESV (reference sequence). The CDR3: CASSLVAGTGELFF. The CDR3 region has the DNA TGTGCCAGCAGCTTAGTCGCCGGTACCGGGGAGCTGTTTTTT.

This clonotype was found a few times. The V and J genes are TRBV7-9 and TRBJ2-3; D is ambiguous. The CDR3 totals 15 residues. The germline V and J ends were trimmed by 5 bases and 0 bases, with 12 bases remaining between them. The germline V gene encodes CDR1 SEHNR and CDR2 FQNEAQ (reference sequence). The CDR3 DNA follows: TGTGCCAGCAGCCCAGCAGCGACTAGCACAGATACGCAGTATTTT. The encoded protein is CASSPAATSTDTQYF.

The chain employs TRBV6-1 and TRBJ2-5; no firm D call. Trimming left V 8 bases short and J 2 bases short, with 12 bases between. This CDR3 comprises 13 residues. Germline V CDR1 and CDR2: MNHNS, SASEGT. CDR3: CASRRVGQETQYF. CDR3 nucleotide sequence: TGTGCCAGCCGAAGGGTGGGGCAAGAGACCCAGTACTTC.

The chain carries TRBV5-8 and TRBJ2-2; TRBD2 agrees at 11 bases. Germline values: CDR1 SGHTS, CDR2 YDEGEE. CDR3 length equals 17 residues. The J segment lost 5 bases and the V segment lost 4 bases, leaving 10 bases of the junction unmatched. CDR3 amino acids: CASSPTGTSGVTGELFF. The CDR3 DNA reads as TGTGCCAGCAGCCCGACCGGGACTAGCGGTGTAACCGGGGAGCTGTTTTTT.

V is TRBV7-2 and J is TRBJ2-1, with D perhaps matching TRBD1 or TRBD2 (6 bases each). Trimming took off 5 bases at V and 5 bases at J, with 16 bases between the two ends. This CDR3 spans 15 amino acids. Germline V gives CDR1 SGHTA, CDR2 FQGNSA. The chain's CDR3 is CASSKGGAGDNEQFF. DNA of the CDR3: TGTGCCAGCAGCAAAGGCGGGGCAGGGGACAATGAGCAGTTCTTC.

The rearrangement joins TRBV12-3 or TRBV12-4 to TRBJ2-2; D call uncertain. The length of the CDR3 is 12 residues. V dropped 5 bases and J dropped 5 bases, with 6 bases sitting between them. The CDR3 region is CASSTQTGELFF. For the CDR3, the DNA is TGTGCCAGCAGTACGCAGACCGGGGAGCTGTTTTTT.

There are a few counts of this clonotype. The V and J genes are TRBV28 and TRBJ2-3; 13 nucleotides match TRBD2. The CDR3 loop spans 15 amino acids. Germline V lookup: CDR1 MDHEN, CDR2 SYDVKM. V lost 6 bases to trimming and J lost 8 bases; unmatched junction nucleotides: 8. CDR3 DNA: TGTGCCAGCAGGAAAGGACTAGCGGGGGCCGCTACGCAGTATTTT. Amino acids: CASRKGLAGAATQYF.

The V gene is TRBV12-3 or TRBV12-4, the J gene TRBJ2-7; TRBD2 aligns across 14 bases. The CDR3 runs 15 residues. Trimming removed 1 base from V and 5 bases from J; junction bases left unmatched: 1. Here the CDR3 reads CASSLGTSGGHEQYF. CDR3 coding DNA: TGTGCCAGCAGTTTAGGGACTAGCGGGGGGCACGAGCAGTACTTC.

This chain's CDR3 is CASSQLDRLQETQYF. In nucleotides, the CDR3 is TGTGCCAGCAGCCAGCTAGACAGGCTACAAGAGACCCAGTACTTC. The rearrangement uses TRBV11-2 and TRBJ2-5, with D perhaps TRBD1 (6 bases). Germline V CDR1 and CDR2: SGHAT, FQNNGV. The CDR3 sequence is 15 residues long. The V end was cut by 5 bases, the J end by 2 bases, with 15 bases between.

The V and J genes are TRBV10-3 and TRBJ2-1, with 10 bases fitting TRBD2. V lost 3 bases and J lost 2; bases outside the gene matches: 4. Germline loops: CDR1 ENHRY, CDR2 SYGVKD. This CDR3 comprises 16 residues. The CDR3 reads CAISDSGRPPYNEQFF. CDR3 nucleotide sequence: TGTGCCATCAGTGATAGCGGGAGGCCCCCCTACAATGAGCAGTTCTTC.

The chain is built from TRBV20-1 and TRBJ1-1; 7 positions agree with TRBD1. The CDR3 is 13 residues long. CDR1 and CDR2 from the germline V gene are DFQATT and SNEGSKA (reference sequence). Germline trimming cut 3 bases from V and 6 bases from J; bases unmatched to any gene: 7. Here the CDR3 DNA reads TGCAGTGCTAGTGACAGGGAGGTCCCTGAAGCTTTCTTT. Translating it yields CSASDREVPEAFF.

This clonotype appeared a few times. The chain has TRBV5-6 and TRBJ1-1; D ambiguous. This CDR3 contains 14 residues. Per germline, CDR1 SGHDT and CDR2 YYEEEE. Trimming took 5 bases from V and 4 from J, leaving 15 bases between them. CDR3 nucleotide sequence: TGTGCCAGCAGTTACCCCCCTTCGGTCACTGAAGCTTTCTTT. Translation gives CASSYPPSVTEAFF.

Concerning this clonotype: The junction differs from germline at one of its ends, possibly a read error. This chain links TRBV7-2 with TRBJ1-6, with 8 bases aligning to TRBD1. Per the germline V gene, CDR1 is SGHTA and CDR2 is FQGNSA. CDR3 size: 15 residues. The CDR3 loop reads CASSFKAGGGSPLHF. Written as DNA, the CDR3 is TGCGCCAGCAGCTTTAAGGCAGGGGGCGGTTCACCCCTCCACTTT.

This clonotype was counted between two and nine times. The chain links TRBV12-3 or TRBV12-4 to TRBJ2-3; D remains ambiguous. This CDR3 has 13 amino acids. Trimming pared 5 bases from V and 11 bases from J, leaving 17 bases between. Here the CDR3 reads CASSPRLSSLQYF. The CDR3 DNA reads as TGTGCCAGCAGTCCCCGTTTGAGTAGTTTGCAGTATTTT.

This clonotype was picked up one time. This rearrangement joins TRBV20-1 to TRBJ2-7; maybe TRBD2 (6 bases). The germline gives CDR1 DFQATT, CDR2 SNEGSKA (reference sequence). This CDR3 has 15 amino acids. V was trimmed by 0 bases and J by 3 bases, leaving 15 bases between them. DNA for the CDR3: TGCAGTGCTAGAGATCGCGGCGGGGCAAGCTACGAGCAGTACGTC. Amino acid sequence: CSARDRGGASYEQYV.

This clonotype was counted a few times. J is TRBJ2-7 and V is TRBV5-1, with 13 bases fitting TRBD2. The CDR3 has 16 amino acids. V dropped 1 base and J dropped 5; count of bases not matched to a gene: 6. The germline CDR1 and CDR2 sequences are SGHRS and YFSETQ. The CDR3 loop is CASSLPRLAGGHEQYF. The CDR3 nucleotides are TGCGCCAGCAGCTTGCCTAGACTAGCGGGAGGCCACGAGCAGTACTTC.

The genes are TRBV20-1 and TRBJ2-1; 9 nucleotides match TRBD2. Per the germline V gene, CDR1 is DFQATT and CDR2 is SNEGSKA (reference sequence). Trimming removed 3 bases from V and 8 bases from J; junction bases left unmatched: 8. CDR3 size: 14 residues. Here the CDR3 DNA reads TGCAGTGCTAGGTCTAGCGGGATAGGGGATGAGCAGTTCTTC. It translates to CSARSSGIGDEQFF.

V usage is TRBV29-1 and J usage is TRBJ2-1, with 9 nucleotides matching TRBD1. Looked up from germline, CDR1 is SQVTM and CDR2 is ANQGSEA. Germline trimming cut 7 bases from V and 4 bases from J; bases unmatched to any gene: 8. This CDR3 spans 14 amino acids. The CDR3 nucleotides are TGCAGCGGGGTGGGGACAGGGACATACAATGAGCAGTTCTTC. Translation gives CSGVGTGTYNEQFF.

The chain joins TRBV18 to TRBJ2-7; 8 positions match TRBD1. Germline V gene data show CDR1 as KGHSH and CDR2 as LQKENI. The CDR3 is 15 residues long. V lost 3 bases to trimming and J lost 3 bases; unmatched junction nucleotides: 7. The CDR3 DNA follows: TGTGCCAGCTCACCGGGACAGGTGGGGGTCTACGAGCAGTACTTC. Its translation: CASSPGQVGVYEQYF.

The chain is built from TRBV20-1 and TRBJ1-3; D uncertain. V lost 6 bases to trimming and J lost 4 bases, with 10 bases between them. Germline values: CDR1 DFQATT, CDR2 SNEGSKA (reference sequence). The CDR3 length is 12 residues. The CDR3 sequence is CSAPSLGNTIYF. In DNA form, the CDR3 reads TGCAGTGCCCCAAGTTTGGGAAACACCATATATTTT.

This clonotype was picked up a small number of times. The gene calls are TRBV20-1 and TRBJ1-5, with D uncertain. Between the trimmed V and J ends, which lost 3 bases and 5 bases, there was a span of 11 bases. The germline CDR1 and CDR2 sequences are DFQATT and SNEGSKA (reference sequence). This CDR3 region has 13 residues. CDR3 sequence (DNA): TGCAGTGCTAGTATGTTGAGGGATCAGCCCCAGCATTTT. Translating gives CSASMLRDQPQHF.